The present TCR beta chain was sequenced within a study of blood T cell repertoires in COVID-19. Study details: COVID-19 samples from acute and convalescent phases originated in the United States, Italy and Spain. T cells, B-cell-depleted T cells, or PBMCs provided the cDNA or gDNA that served as material.

Some clones are missing from TCRdb's copy, which holds only in-frame ones; the method was immunoSEQ multiplex PCR. The table shows about 250,000 clones, with about 86% occurring only once. This clone was seen only a few times. Germline CDR1 LGHDT, CDR2 YNNKEL (reference sequence). The V gene lost 4 bases and the J gene lost 3 bases, with 15 bases spanning the gap. The length of the CDR3 is 15 residues. The chain is built from TRBV3-1 (or the pseudogene TRBV3-2) and TRBJ1-2, with TRBD1 as a possible D gene (5 bases). The sequence was obtained from an elderly man with acute or convalescent COVID-19. The specimen was peripheral blood. The CDR3 loop reads CASSRGTEGYYGYTF. In DNA, the CDR3 is TGTGCCAGCAGCCGAGGGACGGAGGGCTACTATGGCTACACCTTC.